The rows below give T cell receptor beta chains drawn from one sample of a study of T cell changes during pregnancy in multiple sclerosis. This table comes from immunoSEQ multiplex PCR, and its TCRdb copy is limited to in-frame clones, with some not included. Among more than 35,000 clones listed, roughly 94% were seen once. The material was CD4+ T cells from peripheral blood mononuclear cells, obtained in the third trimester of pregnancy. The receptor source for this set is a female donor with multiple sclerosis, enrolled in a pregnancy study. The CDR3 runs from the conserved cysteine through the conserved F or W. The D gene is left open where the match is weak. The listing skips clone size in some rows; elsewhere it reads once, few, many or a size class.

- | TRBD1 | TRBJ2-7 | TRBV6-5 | CASLGQGAGEQYF | TGTGCCAGCCTAGGACAGGGGGCGGGCGAGCAGTACTTC
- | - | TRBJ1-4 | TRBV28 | CASRRIRADNEKLFF | TGTGCCAGCAGACGAATCAGGGCTGATAATGAAAAACTGTTTTTT
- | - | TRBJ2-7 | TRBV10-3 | CAISESLGGYEQYF | TGTGCCATCAGTGAGTCTCTGGGGGGTTACGAGCAGTACTTC
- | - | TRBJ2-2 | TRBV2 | CASSVGQGGTGELFF | TGTGCCAGCAGTGTGGGGCAGGGTGGGACCGGGGAGCTGTTTTTT
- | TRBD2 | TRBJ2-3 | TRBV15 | CATSRPRLAGEGNTQYF | TGTGCCACCAGCAGACCCCGACTAGCGGGAGAGGGAAATACGCAGTATTTT
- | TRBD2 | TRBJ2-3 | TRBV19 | CASSVGTGTSGTDTQYF | TGTGCCAGTAGTGTGGGCACCGGGACTAGCGGCACAGATACGCAGTATTTT
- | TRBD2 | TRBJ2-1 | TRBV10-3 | CAISPPGLALDNEQFF | TGTGCCATCAGTCCCCCGGGACTAGCGCTTGACAATGAGCAGTTCTTC
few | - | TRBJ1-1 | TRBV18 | CASSLSGTKNTEAFF | TGTGCCAGCTCACTCTCCGGGACAAAAAACACTGAAGCTTTCTTT
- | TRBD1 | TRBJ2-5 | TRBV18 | CASSGTGGAETQYF | TGTGCCAGCTCAGGGACAGGGGGAGCAGAGACCCAGTACTTC
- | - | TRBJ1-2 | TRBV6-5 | CASSYSPGDYGYTF | TGTGCCAGCAGTTACTCGCCAGGGGACTATGGCTACACCTTC
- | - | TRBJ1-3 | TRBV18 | CASSTGSGYTIYF | TGTGCCAGCTCAACAGGGTCGGGATACACCATATATTTT
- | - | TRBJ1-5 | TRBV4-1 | CASSQREGQGPQHF | TGCGCCAGCAGCCAAAGGGAGGGCCAGGGTCCCCAGCATTTT
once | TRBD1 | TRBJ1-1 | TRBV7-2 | CASSPEFERTGGRAEAFF | TGTGCCAGCAGCCCCGAATTCGAAAGGACAGGGGGCAGGGCTGAAGCTTTCTTT
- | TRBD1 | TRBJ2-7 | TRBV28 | CASSPGGRTGADEQYF | TGTGCCAGCAGCCCTGGGGGCCGGACAGGGGCGGACGAGCAGTACTTC
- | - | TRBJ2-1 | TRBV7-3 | CASSPRLDRTNEQFF | TGTGCCAGCAGCCCCCGACTAGACCGCACCAATGAGCAGTTCTTC
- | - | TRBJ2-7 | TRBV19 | CASSMGTPLEQYF | TGTGCCAGTAGTATGGGGACTCCTCTGGAGCAGTACTTC
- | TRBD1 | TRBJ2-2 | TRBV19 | CASSLTGGPGELFF | TGTGCCAGTAGCCTTACAGGGGGCCCCGGGGAGCTGTTTTTT
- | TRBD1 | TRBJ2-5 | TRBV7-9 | CASTPGTGLEETQYF | TGTGCTTCAACCCCGGGGACAGGGTTGGAAGAGACCCAGTACTTC
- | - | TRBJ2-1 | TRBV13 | CASSSPGRVPNEQFF | TGTGCCAGCAGCAGTCCGGGCAGGGTCCCCAATGAGCAGTTCTTC
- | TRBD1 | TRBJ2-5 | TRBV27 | CASSPSLPRGETQYF | TGTGCCAGCAGCCCCAGCCTTCCCAGGGGGGAGACCCAGTACTTC
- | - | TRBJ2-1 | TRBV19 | CASSPPFPGHEQFF | TGTGCCAGTAGTCCCCCATTCCCAGGTCATGAGCAGTTCTTC
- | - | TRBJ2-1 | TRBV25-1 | CASSDLVRSYGEQFF | TGTGCCAGCAGTGACCTGGTCAGGTCTTACGGTGAGCAGTTCTTC
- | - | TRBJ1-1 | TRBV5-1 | CASSFGENTEAFF | TGCGCCAGCAGCTTTGGAGAGAACACTGAAGCTTTCTTT
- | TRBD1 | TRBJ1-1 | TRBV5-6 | CASRYYRGATEAFF | TGTGCCAGCAGGTACTACAGGGGAGCGACTGAAGCTTTCTTT
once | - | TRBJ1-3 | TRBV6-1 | CASSTILPAGNTIYF | TGTGCCAGCAGCACTATTCTCCCAGCGGGAAACACCATATATTTT
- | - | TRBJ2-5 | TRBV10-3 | CATGPEGTQYF | TGTGCCACAGGACCCGAGGGGACCCAGTACTTC
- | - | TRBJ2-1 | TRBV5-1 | CASSSKPGSSDEQFF | TGCGCCAGCAGCTCTAAGCCTGGGTCCAGCGATGAGCAGTTCTTC
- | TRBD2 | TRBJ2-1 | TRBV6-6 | CASTEAGPVYNEQFF | TGTGCCAGCACCGAAGCGGGACCCGTTTACAATGAGCAGTTCTTC
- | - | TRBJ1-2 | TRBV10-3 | CAISESTDYGYTF | TGTGCCATCAGTGAGTCCACGGACTATGGCTACACCTTC
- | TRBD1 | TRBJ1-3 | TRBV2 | CATGQGGNTIYF | TGTGCCACTGGACAGGGCGGAAACACCATATATTTT
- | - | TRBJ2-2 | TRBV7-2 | CASSTGQGGAGELFF | TGTGCCAGCAGCACCGGACAGGGAGGGGCCGGGGAGCTGTTTTTT
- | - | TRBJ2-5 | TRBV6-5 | CASSYSGVDRETQYF | TGTGCCAGCAGTTATTCGGGAGTTGATCGAGAGACCCAGTACTTC
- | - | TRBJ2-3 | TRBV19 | CASSIGLADTQYF | TGTGCCAGTAGTATAGGGCTAGCGGATACGCAGTATTTT
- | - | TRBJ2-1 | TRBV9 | CASSPVVGAYNEQFF | TGTGCCAGCAGCCCCGTGGTGGGCGCCTACAATGAGCAGTTCTTC
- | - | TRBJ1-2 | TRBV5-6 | CASSLGRRDHYGYTF | TGTGCCAGCAGCTTGGGTAGGAGGGATCACTATGGCTACACCTTC
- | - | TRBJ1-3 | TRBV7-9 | CASSPGGAGNTIYF | TGTGCCAGCAGCCCGGGTGGAGCTGGAAACACCATATATTTT
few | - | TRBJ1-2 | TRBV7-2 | CASSLGMLSQGGYTF | TGTGCCAGCAGCTTAGGAATGCTTTCTCAGGGGGGCTACACCTTC
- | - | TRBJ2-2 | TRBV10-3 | CAITGDVAGELFF | TGTGCCATCACGGGGGATGTCGCCGGGGAGCTGTTTTTT
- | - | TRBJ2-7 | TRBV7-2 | CASSRPGLGTYEQYF | TGTGCCAGCAGCCGGCCGGGACTGGGGACCTACGAGCAGTACTTC
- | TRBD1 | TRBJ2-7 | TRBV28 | CASSRDRGLYEQYF | TGTGCCAGCAGTCGGGACAGGGGCCTCTACGAGCAGTACTTC
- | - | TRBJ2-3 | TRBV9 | CASSPVGTSTDTQYF | TGTGCCAGCAGCCCCGTAGGGACTAGCACAGATACGCAGTATTTT
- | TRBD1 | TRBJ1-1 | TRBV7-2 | CASRRDSRAEAFF | TGTGCCAGCAGACGGGACAGTAGGGCTGAAGCTTTCTTT
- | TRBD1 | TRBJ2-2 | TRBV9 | CASSVVAGGTGELFF | TGTGCCAGCAGCGTAGTTGCAGGGGGCACCGGGGAGCTGTTTTTT
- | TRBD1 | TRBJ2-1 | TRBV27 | CASSLLGDRYNEQFF | TGTGCCAGCAGTCTCCTTGGGGACAGATACAATGAGCAGTTCTTC
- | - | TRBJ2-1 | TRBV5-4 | CASRLEVSINEQFF | TGTGCCAGCAGATTAGAGGTCAGCATAAATGAGCAGTTCTTC
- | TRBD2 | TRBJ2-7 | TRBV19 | CASSINPSGSTEQYF | TGTGCCAGTAGTATTAACCCTAGCGGGAGTACCGAGCAGTACTTC
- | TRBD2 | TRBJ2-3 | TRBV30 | CAWSYGRADTQYF | TGTGCCTGGTCATACGGGAGGGCAGATACGCAGTATTTT
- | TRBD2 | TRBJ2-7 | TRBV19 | CASSIPPGTSGAYEQYF | TGTGCCAGTAGTATTCCCCCCGGGACTAGCGGGGCCTACGAGCAGTACTTC
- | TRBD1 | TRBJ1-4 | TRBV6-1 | CATLRGTANEKLFF | TGTGCCACCTTACGCGGGACAGCTAATGAAAAACTGTTTTTT
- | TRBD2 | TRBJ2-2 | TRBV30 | CAWRGSGRWTGELFF | TGTGCCTGGAGGGGTAGCGGGAGATGGACCGGGGAGCTGTTTTTT